The 23 T cell receptor beta chains presented below share a single source sample, sequenced in a study of blood T cell repertoires in COVID-19. Clones were sequenced by immunoSEQ multiplex PCR, and TCRdb holds only the in-frame ones, with some missing. The sample consists of about 150,000 clones, 88% of them appearing once. Material: peripheral blood. The origin of the receptors is a human donor with COVID-19, enrolled during active disease. The donor label of this sample is uncertain.

This clone was seen a few times. This chain connects TRBV2 to TRBJ2-5; 10 positions agree with TRBD1. After removal of 6 bases from V and 5 bases from J, the junction contained 6 bases not matched to a gene. Germline assignment: CDR1 SNHLY and CDR2 FYNNEI. The CDR3 has 14 residues. Written as DNA, the CDR3 is TGTGCCAGCAGCCGGGACAGGGGAAGGGAGACCCAGTACTTC. Residues: CASSRDRGRETQYF.

CDR3 DNA sequence: TGTGCCACCCTAAAACAGGGTCTTGGCAGGGGATCGGAGACCCAGTACTTC. This codes for CATLKQGLGRGSETQYF. This chain joins TRBV2 and TRBJ2-5, with TRBD1 as a possible D gene (6 bases). V lost 10 bases to trimming and J lost 5 bases, with 29 bases between them. This CDR3 is 17 amino acids long. Per the germline V gene, CDR1 is SNHLY and CDR2 is FYNNEI.

This chain joins TRBV7-9 and TRBJ1-4; possible D gene TRBD1, 6 bases. Germline V lookup: CDR1 SEHNR, CDR2 FQNEAQ (reference sequence). The CDR3 covers 15 residues. V was clipped by 7 bases and J by 3 bases, with 15 bases between them. The CDR3 region is CASTGDYRANEKLFF. In DNA form, the CDR3 reads TGTGCCAGCACCGGAGATTACAGGGCTAATGAAAAACTGTTTTTT. Full variable domain (rest looked up from reference TRBV7-9 and TRBJ1-4): DTGVSQNPRHKITKRGQNVTFRCDPISEHNRLYWYRQTLGQGPEFLTYFQNEAQLEKSRLLSDRFSAERPKGSFSTLEIQRTEQGDSAMYLCASTGDYRANEKLFFGSGTQLSVL.

The rearrangement uses TRBV7-9 and TRBJ2-2, with 10 bases matching TRBD2. CDR1 and CDR2 from the germline V gene are SEHNR and FQNEAQ (reference sequence). The trim removed 6 bases at V and 5 bases at J, leaving 12 bases unmatched. CDR3 length equals 17 residues. CDR3 protein: CASREKLAGIKTGELFF. In nucleotides, the CDR3 is TGTGCCAGCAGGGAGAAACTAGCGGGGATAAAAACCGGGGAGCTGTTTTTT.

The chain is built from TRBV4-1 and TRBJ1-6, with a weak D call TRBD1 (6 bases). Germline V lookup: CDR1 MGHRA, CDR2 YSYEKL. This CDR3 has 16 residues. With 4 bases removed from V and 9 bases from J, the gap between germline ends came to 19 bases. The CDR3 spells CASSLHTGIGLSPLHF. In DNA, the CDR3 is TGCGCCAGCAGCCTTCACACAGGGATAGGTCTTTCACCCCTCCACTTT.

The V call is TRBV14, the J call TRBJ2-7, with 10 positions matching TRBD1. Losses at the gene ends were 7 bases for V and 0 bases for J; bases not matched to a gene: 9. The germline V gene encodes CDR1 SGHDN and CDR2 FVKESK. The CDR3 covers 16 residues. The CDR3 sequence is CASTIIRDRGSYEQYF. CDR3 DNA sequence: TGTGCCAGCACCATCATCCGGGACAGGGGCTCCTACGAGCAGTACTTC.

This clone was seen once. The rearrangement links TRBV25-1 to TRBJ2-6; 8 nucleotides match TRBD1. From germline, CDR1 is MGHDK and CDR2 SYGVNS. The length of the CDR3 is 16 residues. Trimming at V came to 5 bases and at J to 1 base, leaving 4 bases not matched to a gene. The CDR3 protein is CASSLQGASGANVLTF. CDR3 in DNA: TGTGCCAGCAGTCTGCAGGGGGCGTCTGGGGCCAACGTCCTGACTTTC.

The V gene is TRBV5-1, the J gene TRBJ2-7; tentatively, D is TRBD1 (5 bases). Germline V gene lookup returns CDR1 SGHRS and CDR2 YFSETQ. The CDR3 sequence is 16 residues long. V gave up 0 bases and J gave up 4 bases, with 17 bases separating them. The CDR3 nucleotides are TGCGCCAGCAGCTTGGGGGCGATGGACACATTATACGAGCAGTACTTC. Residues: CASSLGAMDTLYEQYF.

This clone was seen a handful of times. In DNA, the CDR3 is TGTGCCAGCAGCCTCACGACTGCTAGTGACGGCACAGATACGCAGTATTTT. Protein product: CASSLTTASDGTDTQYF. The V gene is TRBV12-1, the J gene TRBJ2-3; TRBD2 is taken as the D call from the table, unchecked against the DNA. TRBV12-1 is recorded as a pseudogene. The CDR3 is 17 amino acids.

The V gene is TRBV5-1, the J gene TRBJ2-2; D ambiguous. The CDR3 runs 15 residues. The germline V gene encodes CDR1 SGHRS and CDR2 YFSETQ. The V end was cut by 0 bases, the J end by 4 bases, with 10 bases between. The CDR3 region has the DNA TGCGCCAGCAGCTTGGCTGTAGTGAGCACCGGGGAGCTGTTTTTT. It yields the protein CASSLAVVSTGELFF.

This clone appeared a single time. This rearrangement joins TRBV19 to TRBJ2-7; 11 nucleotides align to TRBD1. Germline trimming cut 1 base from V and 5 bases from J; bases unmatched to any gene: 4. Germline V gives CDR1 LNHDA, CDR2 SQIVND (reference sequence). The CDR3 has 15 residues. CDR3 DNA sequence: TGTGCCAGTAGTATAGGGAGGACAGGGGGCCACGAGCAGTACTTC. Its translation is CASSIGRTGGHEQYF.

The CDR3 DNA reads as TGCGCCAGCAGCCCCTTAGCGGGAGGGGGCACAGATACGCAGTATTTT. Translated: CASSPLAGGGTDTQYF. The genes are TRBV5-1 and TRBJ2-3; 11 bases map to TRBD2. In germline, CDR1 is SGHRS, CDR2 YFSETQ. The CDR3 loop spans 16 amino acids. V lost 4 bases and J lost 1; bases outside the gene matches: 5. Complete variable domain (other parts from reference TRBV5-1 and TRBJ2-3): KAGVTQTPRYLIKTRGQQVTLSCSPISGHRSVSWYQQTPGQGLQFLFEYFSETQRNKGNFPGRFSGRQFSNSRSEMNVSTLELGDSALYLCASSPLAGGGTDTQYFGPGTRLTVL.

This chain connects TRBV25-1 to TRBJ1-5; maybe TRBD1 (5 bases). The CDR3 is made up of 14 amino acids. V lost 8 bases, J lost 2 bases, and 13 bases lay in between. Germline V gives CDR1 MGHDK, CDR2 SYGVNS. CDR3 residues: CASSDWGGNQPQHF. The CDR3 nucleotides are TGTGCCAGCTCGGATTGGGGGGGCAATCAGCCCCAGCATTTT.

The rearrangement uses TRBV5-1 and TRBJ2-7, with D possibly TRBD1 on 7 matching bases. CDR3 length: 15 residues. CDR1 and CDR2 (germline): SGHRS, YFSETQ. V was trimmed by 4 bases and J by 6 bases, leaving 20 bases between them. The DNA for the CDR3 is TGCGCCAGCAGCCCAAGCTCGTGGCAGGGGGGCGAGCAGTACTTC. Protein: CASSPSSWQGGEQYF.

This clone showed up just once. V and J are TRBV29-1 and TRBJ2-1; 7 nucleotides align to TRBD1. This CDR3 spans 13 amino acids. The J segment lost 0 bases and the V segment lost 7 bases, leaving 3 bases of the junction unmatched. Per germline, CDR1 SQVTM and CDR2 ANQGSEA. CDR3 residues: CSAWDSSYNEQFF. In DNA form, the CDR3 reads TGCAGCGCCTGGGACAGCTCCTACAATGAGCAGTTCTTC.

V is TRBV7-9 and J is TRBJ2-3; 8 nucleotides match TRBD2. Germline V gene sequence: CDR1 SEHNR, CDR2 FQNEAQ (reference sequence). V shed 5 bases and J 5 bases; nucleotides not matched to a gene: 12. The CDR3 length is 16 residues. The CDR3 is CASSALSGGIGDTQYF. CDR3 coding DNA: TGTGCCAGCAGCGCTCTGAGCGGGGGCATAGGAGATACGCAGTATTTT.

The CDR3 spells CASSLGTVQETQYF. In DNA form, the CDR3 reads TGTGCCAGCAGCCTTGGGACAGTCCAAGAGACCCAGTACTTC. The J gene is TRBJ2-5, the V gene TRBV7-6; TRBD1 matches 7 bases. V lost 5 bases to trimming and J lost 1 base; unmatched junction nucleotides: 4. The CDR3 spans 14 residues. Per germline, CDR1 SGHVS and CDR2 FNYEAQ.

The V gene is TRBV13, the J gene TRBJ2-7; D is perhaps TRBD2 (5 bases). Germline V gives CDR1 PRHDT, CDR2 FYEKMQ (reference sequence). Trimming removed 7 bases at V and 2 bases at J, with 18 bases between. CDR3 length: 15 amino acids. The CDR3 DNA reads TGTGCCAGCACTCCAGGCGGAGCGGCCGCCTACGAGCAGTACTTC. Translation gives CASTPGGAAAYEQYF.

This clone was seen only once. The rearrangement uses TRBV6-1 and TRBJ2-7; 8 nucleotides align to TRBD2. The junction had 11 bases not matched to a gene; V was cut back by 1 base and J by 3 bases. There are 17 residues in the CDR3. Germline CDR1 and CDR2: MNHNS and SASEGT. CDR3 sequence reads: CASSEVPGGGGSYEQYF. DNA of the CDR3: TGTGCCAGCAGTGAAGTCCCGGGGGGCGGGGGGAGCTACGAGCAGTACTTC.

The chain has TRBV30 and TRBJ2-7; no firm D call. The CDR3 totals 13 residues. Germline V gives CDR1 GTSNPN, CDR2 SVGIG (reference sequence). V lost 7 bases to trimming and J lost 2 bases, with 15 bases between them. In nucleotides, the CDR3 is TGTGCCTTTAATGGATTGGAGACCTACGAGCAGTACTTC. Translated: CAFNGLETYEQYF.

This chain joins TRBV5-4 and TRBJ2-1; 7 bases match TRBD2. Germline lookup yields CDR1 SGHNT and CDR2 YYREEE (reference sequence). Trimming cost V 0 bases and J 6 bases; bases outside gene matches: 3. CDR3 length: 14 amino acids. The CDR3 is CASSLELAANEQFF. DNA of the CDR3: TGTGCCAGCAGCTTGGAGCTAGCGGCCAATGAGCAGTTCTTC. The variable domain in full, completed from reference TRBV5-4 and TRBJ2-1, reads ETGVTQSPTHLIKTRGQQVTLRCSSQSGHNTVSWYQQALGQGPQFIFQYYREEENGRGNFPPRFSGLQFPNYSSELNVNALELDDSALYLCASSLELAANEQFFGPGTRLTVL.

V usage is TRBV24-1 and J usage is TRBJ2-3; 7 bases are shared with TRBD1. CDR3 length equals 19 residues. The J segment lost 1 base and the V segment lost 5 bases, leaving 17 bases of the junction unmatched. Germline V gives CDR1 KGHDR, CDR2 SFDVKD. The CDR3 reads CATSGSGTAGFEGTDTQYF. CDR3 bases: TGTGCCACCAGTGGATCCGGGACAGCAGGCTTTGAGGGCACAGATACGCAGTATTTT.

The CDR3 coding sequence is TGTGCCAGCAGCGTAATCGGCGGGGAAAAACTGTTTTTT. This translates into CASSVIGGEKLFF. The chain employs TRBV9 and TRBJ1-4; D call uncertain. Germline CDR1 is SGDLS and CDR2 is YYNGEE. This CDR3 comprises 13 residues. V was pared by 1 base and J by 8 bases, with 9 bases between.